The 6 T cell receptor beta chains listed next were all sequenced from one sample in a study of cytomegalovirus exposure and HLA in healthy donors. Primers included in the PCR were 60 Vbeta and 13 Jbeta primers. Data came from immunoSEQ multiplex PCR; TCRdb stores just in-frame clones and leaves some out. The table has 130,000 or so clones, over 60% seen once; the top ten hold more than 6.5%. Sequenced material: PBMCs. The receptors derive from a woman in her 40s in good health and CMV-seropositive.

This clone has more than one count but fewer than ten. The chain recombines TRBV19 with TRBJ1-3; D is ambiguous. Germline assignment: CDR1 LNHDA and CDR2 SQIVND (reference sequence). V lost 5 bases and J lost 2, with 13 bases in between. The CDR3 has 15 amino acids. CDR3 in DNA: TGTGCCAGTAGTCACAGAGGGAATACTGGAAACACCATATATTTT. Residues: CASSHRGNTGNTIYF. The full variable domain, in which reference TRBV19 and TRBJ1-3 provide the parts outside the CDR3, is DGGITQSPKYLFRKEGQNVTLSCEQNLNHDAMYWYRQDPGQGLRLIYYSQIVNDFQKGDIAEGYSVSREKKESFPLTVTSAQKNPTAFYLCASSHRGNTGNTIYFGEGSWLTVV.

The genes are TRBV5-1 and TRBJ2-1; 8 positions agree with TRBD2. The length of the CDR3 is 15 residues. After removal of 2 bases from V and 4 bases from J, the junction contained 5 bases not matched to a gene. Germline CDR1 SGHRS, CDR2 YFSETQ. CDR3 loop: CASSLLAEAYNEQFF. The CDR3 DNA follows: TGCGCCAGCAGCTTACTAGCGGAAGCTTACAATGAGCAGTTCTTC.

The chain uses TRBV30 and TRBJ2-3; tentatively, D is TRBD2 (7 bases). The CDR3 is 13 residues long. V lost 7 bases and J 2 bases, leaving 13 bases between the germline ends. CDR1 and CDR2 (germline): GTSNPN, SVGIG (reference sequence). CDR3 region: CALKRGATDTQYF. The CDR3 coding sequence is TGTGCCTTGAAACGGGGGGCCACAGATACGCAGTATTTT. Full variable domain (rest looked up from reference TRBV30 and TRBJ2-3): SQTIHQWPATLVQPVGSPLSLECTVEGTSNPNLYWYRQAAGRGLQLLFYSVGIGQISSEVPQNLSASRPQDRQFILSSKKLLLSDSGFYLCALKRGATDTQYFGPGTRLTVL.

A few counts support this clone. The chain has TRBV7-8 and TRBJ1-1; D is unclear. The germline V gene has CDR1 SGHVS and CDR2 FQNEAQ. The V gene lost 0 bases and the J gene lost 0 bases, with 5 bases spanning the gap. CDR3 length: 14 amino acids. CDR3 nucleotides: TGTGCCAGCAGCTTAGCCGGGATGAACACTGAAGCTTTCTTT. Translating it yields CASSLAGMNTEAFF.

The V gene is TRBV5-6, the J gene TRBJ1-6; D call uncertain. Germline V gives CDR1 SGHDT, CDR2 YYEEEE. The CDR3 sequence is 14 residues long. With 5 bases removed from V and 6 bases from J, the gap between germline ends came to 12 bases. The CDR3 here is CASSRGRGNSPLHF. The CDR3 DNA reads as TGTGCCAGCAGTCGTGGCCGGGGTAATTCACCCCTCCACTTT.

The sample holds a few counts of this clone. CDR3 residues: CASSAELAGGTDTQYF. The CDR3 nucleotides are TGTGCCAGCAGCGCCGAATTAGCGGGAGGCACAGATACGCAGTATTTT. The chain couples TRBV9 to TRBJ2-3, with TRBD2 matching 9 bases. The germline gives CDR1 SGDLS, CDR2 YYNGEE. This CDR3 spans 16 amino acids. The trim removed 3 bases at V and 1 base at J, leaving 6 bases unmatched.